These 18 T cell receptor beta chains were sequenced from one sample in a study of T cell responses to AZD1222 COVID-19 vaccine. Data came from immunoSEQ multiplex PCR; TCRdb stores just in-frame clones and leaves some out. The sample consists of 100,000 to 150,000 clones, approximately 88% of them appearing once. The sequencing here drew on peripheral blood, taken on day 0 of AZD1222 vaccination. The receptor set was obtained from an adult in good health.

This chain's CDR3 is CASSPPGQGATGELFF. Written as DNA, the CDR3 is TGTGCCAGCTCACCCCCGGGACAGGGGGCCACCGGGGAGCTGTTTTTT. This chain joins TRBV18 and TRBJ2-2, with 12 bases that match TRBD1. With V trimmed by 3 bases and J by 4 bases, 3 bases remained unmatched. In germline, CDR1 is KGHSH, CDR2 LQKENI. The CDR3 is 16 amino acids.

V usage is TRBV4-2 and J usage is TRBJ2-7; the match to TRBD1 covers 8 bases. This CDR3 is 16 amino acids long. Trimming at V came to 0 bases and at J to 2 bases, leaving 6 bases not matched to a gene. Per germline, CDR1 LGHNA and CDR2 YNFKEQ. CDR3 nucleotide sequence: TGTGCCAGCAGCCAAGATTTCCAGGGGGCGACCTACGAGCAGTACTTC. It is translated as CASSQDFQGATYEQYF.

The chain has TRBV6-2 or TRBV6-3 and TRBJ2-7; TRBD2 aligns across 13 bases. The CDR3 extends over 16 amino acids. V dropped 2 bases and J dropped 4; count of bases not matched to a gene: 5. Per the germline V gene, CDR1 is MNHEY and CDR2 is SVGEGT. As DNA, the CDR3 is TGTGCCAGCAGTTACGGAGGACTAGCGGGAGTTTACGAGCAGTACTTC. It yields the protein CASSYGGLAGVYEQYF.

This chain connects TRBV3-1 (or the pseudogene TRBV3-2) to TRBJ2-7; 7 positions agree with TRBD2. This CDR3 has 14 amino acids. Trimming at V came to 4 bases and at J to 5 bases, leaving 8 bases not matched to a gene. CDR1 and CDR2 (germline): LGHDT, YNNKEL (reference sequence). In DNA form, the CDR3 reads TGTGCCAGCAGCCTTCGGGAGCGGGGCAACGAGCAGTACTTC. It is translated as CASSLRERGNEQYF.

Here the CDR3 DNA reads TGTGCCAGCAGTAGGAATTTAGGGGGGCCCGACTATGGCTACACCTTC. This translates into CASSRNLGGPDYGYTF. The chain joins TRBV2 to TRBJ1-2; D possibly corresponds to TRBD1 (6 bases). The length of the CDR3 is 16 residues. Germline V gives CDR1 SNHLY, CDR2 FYNNEI. Trimming took 5 bases from V and 3 from J, leaving 19 bases between them.

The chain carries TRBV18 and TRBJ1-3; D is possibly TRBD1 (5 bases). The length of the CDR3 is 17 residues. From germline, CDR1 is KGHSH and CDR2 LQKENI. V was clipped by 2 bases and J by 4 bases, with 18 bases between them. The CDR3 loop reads CASSPRQEGLSGNTIYF. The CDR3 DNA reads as TGTGCCAGCTCACCAAGGCAAGAGGGGCTCTCCGGAAACACCATATATTTT.

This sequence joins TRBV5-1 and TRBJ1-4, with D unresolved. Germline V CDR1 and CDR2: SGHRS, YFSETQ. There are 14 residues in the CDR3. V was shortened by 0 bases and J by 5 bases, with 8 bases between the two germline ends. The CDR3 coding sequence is TGCGCCAGCAGCTTGGGACCCGAGAATGAAAAACTGTTTTTT. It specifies CASSLGPENEKLFF.

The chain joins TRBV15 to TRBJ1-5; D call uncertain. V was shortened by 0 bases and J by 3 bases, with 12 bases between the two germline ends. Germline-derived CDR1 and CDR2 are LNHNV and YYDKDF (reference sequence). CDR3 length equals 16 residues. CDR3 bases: TGTGCCACCAGCAGAGATTTGATGGCAGACAATCAGCCCCAGCATTTT. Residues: CATSRDLMADNQPQHF.

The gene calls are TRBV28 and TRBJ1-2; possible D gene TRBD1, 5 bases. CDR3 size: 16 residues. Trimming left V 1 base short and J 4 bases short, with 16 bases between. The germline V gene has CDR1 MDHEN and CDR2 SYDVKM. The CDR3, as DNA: TGTGCCAGCAGTTTATCGGGACTTAGGCAGGGCTATGGCTACACCTTC. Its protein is CASSLSGLRQGYGYTF.

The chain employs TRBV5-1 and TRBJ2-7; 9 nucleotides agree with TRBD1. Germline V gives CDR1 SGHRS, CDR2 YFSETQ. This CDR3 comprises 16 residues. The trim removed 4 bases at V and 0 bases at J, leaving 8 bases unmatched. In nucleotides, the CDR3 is TGCGCCAGCAGCCCACAGGGGGCGGGGTACTCCTACGAGCAGTACTTC. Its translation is CASSPQGAGYSYEQYF. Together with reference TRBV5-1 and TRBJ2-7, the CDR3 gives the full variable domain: KAGVTQTPRYLIKTRGQQVTLSCSPISGHRSVSWYQQTPGQGLQFLFEYFSETQRNKGNFPGRFSGRQFSNSRSEMNVSTLELGDSALYLCASSPQGAGYSYEQYFGPGTRLTVT.

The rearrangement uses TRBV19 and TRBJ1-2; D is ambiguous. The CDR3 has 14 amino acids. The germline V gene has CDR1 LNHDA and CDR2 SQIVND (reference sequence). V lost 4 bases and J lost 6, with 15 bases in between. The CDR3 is CASSNRPGSNGYTF. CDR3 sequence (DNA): TGTGCCAGTAGTAACCGCCCAGGCTCTAATGGCTACACCTTC.

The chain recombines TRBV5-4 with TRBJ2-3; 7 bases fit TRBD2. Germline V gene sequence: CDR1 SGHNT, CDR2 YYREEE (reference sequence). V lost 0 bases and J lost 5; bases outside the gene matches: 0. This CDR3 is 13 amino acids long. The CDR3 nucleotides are TGTGCCAGCAGCTTGGAGCGGGGAGATACGCAGTATTTT. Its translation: CASSLERGDTQYF.

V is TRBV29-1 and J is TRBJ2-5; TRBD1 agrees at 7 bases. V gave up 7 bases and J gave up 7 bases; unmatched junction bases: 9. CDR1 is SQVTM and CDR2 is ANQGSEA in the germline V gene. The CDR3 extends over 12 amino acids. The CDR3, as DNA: TGCAGCGCCGAGGGACAGTCCCGGACCCAGTACTTC. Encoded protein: CSAEGQSRTQYF.

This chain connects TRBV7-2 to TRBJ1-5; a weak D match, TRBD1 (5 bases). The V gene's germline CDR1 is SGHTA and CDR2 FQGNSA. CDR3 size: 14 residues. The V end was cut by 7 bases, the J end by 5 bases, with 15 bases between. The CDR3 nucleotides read TGTGCCAGCACCCAATATGGGGGAGATCAGCCCCAGCATTTT. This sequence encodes CASTQYGGDQPQHF.

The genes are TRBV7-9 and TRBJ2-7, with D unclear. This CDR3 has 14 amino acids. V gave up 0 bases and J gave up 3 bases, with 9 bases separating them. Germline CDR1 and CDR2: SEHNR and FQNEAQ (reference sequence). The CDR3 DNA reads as TGTGCCAGCAGCTTAGCGGAACGGAGCTACGAGCAGTACTTC. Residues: CASSLAERSYEQYF.

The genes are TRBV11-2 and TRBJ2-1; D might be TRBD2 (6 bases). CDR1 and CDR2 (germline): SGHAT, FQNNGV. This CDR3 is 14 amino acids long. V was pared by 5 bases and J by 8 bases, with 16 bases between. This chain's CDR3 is CASSPFWGVHEQFF. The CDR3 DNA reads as TGTGCCAGCAGCCCATTCTGGGGGGTGCATGAGCAGTTCTTC. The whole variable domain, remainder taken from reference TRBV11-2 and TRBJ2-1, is EAGVAQSPRYKIIEKRQSVAFWCNPISGHATLYWYQQILGQGPKLLIQFQNNGVVDDSQLPKDRFSAERLKGVDSTLKIQPAKLEDSAVYLCASSPFWGVHEQFFGPGTRLTVL.

CDR3 nucleotide sequence: TGTGCCAGCAGCTTAGTAGGCGGCATAGGTTCACCCCTCCACTTT. This encodes CASSLVGGIGSPLHF. V and J are TRBV7-2 and TRBJ1-6; D gene uncertain. Germline V gives CDR1 SGHTA, CDR2 FQGNSA. Trimming cost V 1 base and J 9 bases, with 13 bases left between them. This CDR3 contains 15 residues.

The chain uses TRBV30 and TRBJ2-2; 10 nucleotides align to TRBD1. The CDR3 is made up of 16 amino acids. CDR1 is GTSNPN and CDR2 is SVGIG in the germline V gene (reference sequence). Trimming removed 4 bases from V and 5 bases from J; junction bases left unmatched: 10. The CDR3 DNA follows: TGTGCCTGGATAGCTTGGGGGACAGGGGTTACCGGGGAGCTGTTTTTT. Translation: CAWIAWGTGVTGELFF.